The 22 T cell receptor beta chains listed next were all sequenced from one sample in a study of blood T cell repertoires in COVID-19. The table came from immunoSEQ multiplex PCR; TCRdb's copy has only in-frame clones and leaves some out. The profile covers under 85,000 clones, with approximately 87% appearing a single time and around a sixth taken by the ten largest. The sequenced sample was peripheral blood. The receptors were gathered from an elderly man in a cohort sampled during active COVID-19.

CDR3 protein: CASSLAGQSYEQYF. Written as DNA, the CDR3 is TGTGCCAGCTCATTGGCAGGGCAGTCCTACGAGCAGTACTTC. The gene calls are TRBV18 and TRBJ2-7, with D possibly matching TRBD1 (5 bases). CDR1 is KGHSH and CDR2 is LQKENI in the germline V gene. The ends were cut back, 5 bases at V and 1 base at J, with 12 bases in the middle. The CDR3 spans 14 residues.

The chain couples TRBV24-1 to TRBJ2-2; D possibly corresponds to TRBD2 (6 bases). Germline CDR1 and CDR2: KGHDR and SFDVKD. The CDR3 contains 17 residues. The germline V and J ends were trimmed by 5 bases and 0 bases, with 15 bases remaining between them. CDR3 residues: CATSGTTGPANTGELFF. The DNA of the CDR3 is TGTGCCACCAGTGGGACTACAGGTCCCGCGAACACCGGGGAGCTGTTTTTT.

The rearrangement uses TRBV7-9 and TRBJ2-7, with 9 bases identical to TRBD1. The CDR3 spans 15 residues. Unmatched junction bases numbered 7, after V lost 2 bases and J lost 5 bases. Germline loops: CDR1 SEHNR, CDR2 FQNEAQ (reference sequence). The CDR3 sequence: CASSLSGTGTDEQYV. The CDR3 coding sequence is TGTGCCAGCAGCTTATCCGGGACAGGGACGGACGAGCAGTACGTC.

The rearrangement uses TRBV19 and TRBJ2-6; weak D call: TRBD1 (5 bases). The CDR3 sequence is 16 residues long. Trimming shortened V by 9 bases and J by 0 bases, and 15 bases separated the two germline ends. Per the germline V gene, CDR1 is LNHDA and CDR2 is SQIVND (reference sequence). DNA of the CDR3: TGTGCCAGCAAGACAGTCTCGAGCTCTGGGGCCAACGTCCTGACTTTC. Translation gives CASKTVSSSGANVLTF. The full variable domain, with the rest looked up from reference TRBV19 and TRBJ2-6, is DGGITQSPKYLFRKEGQNVTLSCEQNLNHDAMYWYRQDPGQGLRLIYYSQIVNDFQKGDIAEGYSVSREKKESFPLTVTSAQKNPTAFYLCASKTVSSSGANVLTFGAGSRLTVL.

This clone was counted once. This chain joins TRBV7-8 and TRBJ1-1, with a weak D call TRBD1 (6 bases). The germline gives CDR1 SGHVS, CDR2 FQNEAQ. CDR3 length: 14 amino acids. V gave up 7 bases and J gave up 2 bases, with 14 bases separating them. CDR3 DNA: TGTGCCAGCAACTGGGACAATAAAAACACTGAAGCTTTCTTT. It is translated as CASNWDNKNTEAFF.

This clone was picked up one time. The chain is built from TRBV15 and TRBJ1-2, with 9 positions matching TRBD1. With 5 bases clipped from V and 7 bases from J, the junction kept 5 bases outside the gene matches. CDR3 length: 13 amino acids. Looked up from germline, CDR1 is LNHNV and CDR2 is YYDKDF (reference sequence). CDR3 nucleotide sequence: TGTGCCACCAGCGGTGGGACAGGGCTTGGCTACACCTTC. This gives the protein CATSGGTGLGYTF.

The chain links TRBV9 to TRBJ2-7; perhaps TRBD1 as D (6 bases). V shed 3 bases and J shed 3 bases, with 16 bases lying between them. Germline CDR1 is SGDLS and CDR2 is YYNGEE. The CDR3 consists of 15 residues. The CDR3 region is CASSAGQQKNYEQYF. The CDR3 bases are TGTGCCAGCAGCGCCGGACAGCAAAAAAACTACGAGCAGTACTTC. The full variable domain, with the rest looked up from reference TRBV9 and TRBJ2-7, is DSGVTQTPKHLITATGQRVTLRCSPRSGDLSVYWYQQSLDQGLQFLIQYYNGEERAKGNILERFSAQQFPDLHSELNLSSLELGDSALYFCASSAGQQKNYEQYFGPGTRLTVT.

V usage is TRBV6-6 and J usage is TRBJ2-1; possible D gene TRBD1, 6 bases. The CDR3 covers 13 residues. V lost 4 bases and J lost 7, with 11 bases in between. The germline gives CDR1 MNHNY, CDR2 SVGAGI (reference sequence). CDR3 sequence: CASSFQGRNEQFF. The CDR3, as DNA: TGTGCCAGCAGTTTTCAGGGGCGGAATGAGCAGTTCTTC.

CDR3 in amino acids: CASSEVAGGLNTQYF. CDR3 coding DNA: TGTGCCAGCAGTGAAGTAGCGGGGGGGTTAAATACGCAGTATTTT. J is TRBJ2-3 and V is TRBV2; 11 nucleotides match TRBD2. The germline V gene has CDR1 SNHLY and CDR2 FYNNEI. This CDR3 contains 15 residues. Trimming at V came to 1 base and at J to 7 bases, leaving 4 bases not matched to a gene.

The chain recombines TRBV3-1 (or the pseudogene TRBV3-2) with TRBJ2-5, with TRBD2 identical over 7 bases. This CDR3 has 16 amino acids. CDR1 is LGHDT and CDR2 is YNNKEL in the germline V gene (reference sequence). The V gene end was trimmed by 4 bases and the J gene end by 7 bases; junction bases not matched to a gene: 15. DNA of the CDR3: TGTGCCAGCAGCCCCACGGCTAGCGGCGGAAGTGGGACCCAGTACTTC. Residues: CASSPTASGGSGTQYF.

The chain links TRBV6-5 to TRBJ1-2; 7 bases are a match to TRBD1. V was clipped by 2 bases and J by 8 bases; unmatched bases: 11. Germline CDR1 and CDR2: MNHEY and SVGAGI. The CDR3 sequence is 15 residues long. The CDR3 region is CASSYRTGTPLGYTF. CDR3 bases: TGTGCCAGCAGTTACCGGACAGGCACCCCGTTGGGCTACACCTTC.

V and J are TRBV3-1 (or the pseudogene TRBV3-2) and TRBJ1-1; 8 bases match TRBD1. This CDR3 is 13 amino acids long. V lost 4 bases to trimming and J lost 4 bases; unmatched junction nucleotides: 2. Germline CDR1 reads LGHDT; CDR2 reads YNNKEL (reference sequence). The CDR3 is CASSLGQGTEAFF. The CDR3 region has the DNA TGTGCCAGCAGCCTAGGACAGGGCACTGAAGCTTTCTTT.

This chain links TRBV7-9 with TRBJ1-3; perhaps TRBD1 as D (6 bases). The CDR3 is 12 residues long. The V end lost 4 bases, the J end lost 5 bases, and 6 bases lay between the germline ends. CDR1 is SEHNR and CDR2 is FQNEAQ in the germline V gene (reference sequence). The CDR3 nucleotides read TGTGCCAGCAGCTGGGACAGAAACACCATATATTTT. It yields the protein CASSWDRNTIYF. Variable domain in full (rest from reference TRBV7-9 and TRBJ1-3): DTGVSQNPRHKITKRGQNVTFRCDPISEHNRLYWYRQTLGQGPEFLTYFQNEAQLEKSRLLSDRFSAERPKGSFSTLEIQRTEQGDSAMYLCASSWDRNTIYFGEGSWLTVV.

V and J are TRBV2 and TRBJ1-1; 7 bases line up with TRBD1. The CDR3 length is 13 residues. With 4 bases clipped from V and 4 bases from J, the junction kept 3 bases outside the gene matches. Germline CDR1 and CDR2: SNHLY and FYNNEI. The CDR3 here is CASSASGGTEAFF. The CDR3, as DNA: TGTGCCAGCAGTGCTTCAGGGGGCACTGAAGCTTTCTTT.

The chain employs TRBV6-2 or TRBV6-3 and TRBJ1-1, with TRBD1 as a possible D gene (6 bases). CDR3 length equals 16 residues. Per germline, CDR1 MNHEY and CDR2 SVGEGT. V lost 2 bases to trimming and J lost 1 base, with 14 bases between them. The CDR3, as DNA: TGTGCCAGCAGTTACAGAAGGGGACAAACGAACACTGAAGCTTTCTTT. This codes for CASSYRRGQTNTEAFF.

This rearrangement joins TRBV2 to TRBJ2-3, with unresolved D. This CDR3 region has 13 residues. Germline CDR1 SNHLY, CDR2 FYNNEI. V was pared by 3 bases and J by 5 bases, with 9 bases between. DNA of the CDR3: TGTGCCAGCAGTGAGTATCGCGGAGATACGCAGTATTTT. It codes for CASSEYRGDTQYF.

The chain couples TRBV6-2 or TRBV6-3 to TRBJ2-7; 14 nucleotides line up with TRBD2. The V and J ends lost 6 bases and 3 bases, in that order; junction bases with no gene match: 4. Per the germline V gene, CDR1 is MNHEY and CDR2 is SVGEGT. The CDR3 covers 15 residues. The CDR3 loop is CASSPGTSGGYEQYF. The CDR3 coding sequence is TGTGCCAGCAGCCCTGGGACTAGCGGGGGCTACGAGCAGTACTTC.

This clone appeared a single time. This chain connects TRBV28 to TRBJ1-4; D remains unclear. Germline CDR1 reads MDHEN; CDR2 reads SYDVKM. The CDR3 is 13 residues long. The ends were cut back, 2 bases at V and 7 bases at J, with 8 bases in the middle. The CDR3 nucleotides are TGTGCCAGCAGTTTAATGGCTGGTGAAAAACTGTTTTTT. This gives the protein CASSLMAGEKLFF.

The rearrangement uses TRBV15 and TRBJ2-6; D unclear. CDR1 and CDR2 (germline): LNHNV, YYDKDF (reference sequence). This CDR3 has 17 amino acids. V was shortened by 1 base and J by 0 bases, with 10 bases between the two germline ends. CDR3 bases: TGTGCCACCAGCAGAGTATCGTTCAGCTCTGGGGCCAACGTCCTGACTTTC. Amino acid sequence: CATSRVSFSSGANVLTF.

This clone was seen repeatedly, ten times or more. This chain connects TRBV6-6 to TRBJ1-5; 7 bases agree with TRBD1. The ends lost 5 bases at V and 9 bases at J; junction bases unmatched: 4. Looked up from germline, CDR1 is MNHNY and CDR2 is SVGAGI (reference sequence). This CDR3 has 12 residues. The CDR3 sequence is CASSATGRPQHF. In nucleotides, the CDR3 is TGTGCCAGCAGTGCGACAGGGAGGCCCCAGCATTTT.

The chain uses TRBV6-1 and TRBJ2-1; 11 nucleotides line up with TRBD2. CDR1 is MNHNS, CDR2 SASEGT, per germline. The V gene end was trimmed by 0 bases and the J gene end by 6 bases; junction bases not matched to a gene: 10. CDR3 length: 18 residues. This CDR3 is CASSEARAVLAGANEQFF. DNA of the CDR3: TGTGCCAGCAGTGAAGCTCGGGCGGTACTAGCGGGAGCCAATGAGCAGTTCTTC.

The V and J genes are TRBV2 and TRBJ2-1; D possibly corresponds to TRBD1 (5 bases). From germline, CDR1 is SNHLY and CDR2 FYNNEI. V was shortened by 7 bases and J by 3 bases, with 13 bases between the two germline ends. The CDR3 sequence is 14 residues long. This CDR3 is CASNGQDIYNEQFF. CDR3 bases: TGTGCCAGCAATGGGCAGGACATCTACAATGAGCAGTTCTTC.